These 18 T cell receptor beta chains were sequenced from one sample in a study of CD8 T cells in ankylosing spondylitis. Study observations and caveats: Ankylosing spondylitis blood appeared to be characterized by a TCR beta motif of 8 or 9 highly homologous variants.

Antigens of these TCRs are unknown. One entry per CDR3 protein, called by TCRdb with MiXCR from the 5' RACE reads. The sample has roughly 700,000 distinct CDR3 sequences, 15% to 20% seen once. Sequenced material: blood, either unsorted or a sorted T cell fraction (not recorded which). Source of these receptors: a male donor with ankylosing spondylitis.

This clonotype showed up just a few times. This chain uses TRBV11-1 with TRBJ2-1, with 9 positions matching TRBD2. The CDR3 totals 15 residues. With 5 bases clipped from V and 9 bases from J, the junction kept 11 bases outside the gene matches. Germline loops: CDR1 SGHAT, CDR2 FQDESV (reference sequence). DNA of the CDR3: TGTGCCAGCAGCACAGCCGCGGGAGGGCACGCTGAGCAGTTCTTC. As protein: CASSTAAGGHAEQFF.

V usage is TRBV24-1 and J usage is TRBJ2-1; 9 bases map to TRBD1. The CDR3 runs 15 residues. With V trimmed by 3 bases and J by 9 bases, 8 bases remained unmatched. Germline CDR1 KGHDR, CDR2 SFDVKD. CDR3 amino acids: CATSDKGQGRVEQFF. CDR3 DNA sequence: TGTGCCACCAGTGATAAGGGACAGGGCCGAGTTGAGCAGTTCTTC.

This clonotype came up many times. The chain joins TRBV3-1 to TRBJ1-1; D is perhaps TRBD1 (5 bases). The CDR3 is made up of 13 amino acids. Germline V gene sequence: CDR1 LGHDT, CDR2 YNNKEL (reference sequence). Trimming pared 6 bases from V and 8 bases from J, leaving 16 bases between. CDR3 DNA: TGTGCCAGCAGTCCTGAGAGACAGCCCGAAGCTTTCTTT. This sequence encodes CASSPERQPEAFF.

This chain connects TRBV2 to TRBJ1-1; no definite D call. Germline-derived CDR1 and CDR2 are SNHLY and FYNNEI. The CDR3 sequence is 14 residues long. With 9 bases removed from V and 4 bases from J, the gap between germline ends came to 18 bases. CDR3 amino acids: CASINPGSRTEAFF. CDR3 sequence (DNA): TGTGCCAGTATAAATCCAGGTTCTCGCACTGAAGCTTTCTTT. The full variable domain, rest sourced from reference TRBV2 and TRBJ1-1, is EPEVTQTPSHQVTQMGQEVILRCVPISNHLYFYWYRQILGQKVEFLVSFYNNEISEKSEIFDDQFSVERPDGSNFTLKIRSTKLEDSAMYFCASINPGSRTEAFFGQGTRLTVV.

This clonotype was counted only a few times. The J gene is TRBJ2-2, the V gene TRBV12-3 or TRBV12-4, with D possibly TRBD2 on 6 matching bases. The CDR3 has 14 amino acids. V lost 6 bases and J lost 7, with 15 bases in between. The CDR3 loop is CASRWDSLIGELFF. Written as DNA, the CDR3 is TGTGCCAGCAGATGGGACTCTCTGATCGGGGAGCTGTTTTTT.

Only a few counts were recorded for this clonotype. The chain has TRBV29-1 and TRBJ2-7; 10 bases match TRBD2. With V trimmed by 4 bases and J by 6 bases, 6 bases remained unmatched. CDR3 size: 13 residues. Germline assignment: CDR1 SQVTM and CDR2 ANQGSEA. CDR3 sequence reads: CSVGPSGSGEQYF. The CDR3 DNA reads as TGCAGCGTTGGGCCTAGCGGGAGCGGCGAGCAGTACTTC.

The chain has TRBV4-3 and TRBJ2-1; no clear D gene. CDR3 size: 13 residues. Germline-derived CDR1 and CDR2 are LGHNA and YSLEER. Trimming left V 0 bases short and J 8 bases short, with 8 bases between. CDR3 protein: CASSQDSSYEQFF. The DNA of the CDR3 is TGCGCCAGCAGCCAAGATTCCAGCTATGAGCAGTTCTTC.

This clonotype was observed a few times. This sequence joins TRBV20-1 and TRBJ1-6; 7 bases agree with TRBD1. The CDR3 length is 14 residues. The junction had 4 bases not matched to a gene; V was cut back by 2 bases and J by 6 bases. CDR1 DFQATT and CDR2 SNEGSKA come from the germline V gene (reference sequence). The CDR3 sequence: CSARPRDSNSPLHF. CDR3 sequence (DNA): TGCAGTGCTAGACCCCGGGACAGTAATTCACCCCTCCACTTT.

V gene TRBV5-1 combines with J gene TRBJ2-3; no firm D call. Deletions cut 2 bases from V and 3 bases from J, with 10 bases between. This CDR3 is 14 amino acids long. Germline loops: CDR1 SGHRS, CDR2 YFSETQ. The CDR3 loop is CASSLGVVTDTQYF. Here the CDR3 DNA reads TGCGCCAGCAGCTTAGGTGTAGTAACAGATACGCAGTATTTT.

V and J are TRBV12-3 or TRBV12-4 and TRBJ2-1; a possible D gene is TRBD2 (6 bases). Trimming took off 5 bases at V and 14 bases at J, with 13 bases between the two ends. The CDR3 is 11 amino acids. The CDR3 DNA follows: TGTGCCAGCAGTCCCGGGACTCGGGAGTTCTTC. Amino acid sequence: CASSPGTREFF.

The chain has TRBV12-3 or TRBV12-4 and TRBJ2-7; 9 bases align to TRBD1. This CDR3 has 15 residues. Losses at the gene ends were 1 base for V and 7 bases for J; bases not matched to a gene: 8. CDR3 in DNA: TGTGCCAGCAGTTTAGTGACAGGGGGTTTGGAGGAGCAGTACTTC. This translates into CASSLVTGGLEEQYF.

This clonotype was recorded a few times. The chain joins TRBV15 to TRBJ1-3, with a weak D call TRBD1 (6 bases). Germline V CDR1 and CDR2: LNHNV, YYDKDF (reference sequence). The CDR3 extends over 18 amino acids. The germline V and J ends were trimmed by 1 base and 0 bases, with 16 bases remaining between them. CDR3 in amino acids: CATSRVGGQLYSGNTIYF. The CDR3 nucleotides are TGTGCCACCAGCAGAGTCGGCGGACAGCTATACTCTGGAAACACCATATATTTT.

The genes are TRBV18 and TRBJ2-7, with D perhaps matching TRBD2 (6 bases). Germline CDR1 KGHSH, CDR2 LQKENI. This CDR3 has 14 residues. V was clipped by 2 bases and J by 2 bases, with 10 bases between them. CDR3 sequence (DNA): TGTGCCAGCTCACCAGGGAGGCGGACCTACGAGCAGTACTTC. Translation gives CASSPGRRTYEQYF.

This clonotype showed up just a few times. This sequence joins TRBV9 and TRBJ1-4; possible D gene TRBD1, 5 bases. CDR1 and CDR2 (germline): SGDLS, YYNGEE. The V gene lost 0 bases and the J gene lost 0 bases, with 9 bases spanning the gap. The CDR3 runs to 16 residues. The CDR3: CASSVGQLATNEKLFF. The CDR3 DNA is TGTGCCAGCAGCGTAGGACAGCTAGCAACTAATGAAAAACTGTTTTTT.

The CDR3 DNA is TGTGCCAGCAGCCAAGATTGGGGCGGCCTTGAGCAGTACTTC. It yields the protein CASSQDWGGLEQYF. The chain is built from TRBV3-1 and TRBJ2-7; D perhaps matches TRBD1 (5 bases). Germline values: CDR1 LGHDT, CDR2 YNNKEL (reference sequence). The CDR3 runs 14 residues. V gave up 0 bases and J gave up 7 bases, with 13 bases separating them.

In this sample, this clonotype turned up many times. This chain uses TRBV29-1 with TRBJ1-1; D may be TRBD1 (6 bases). Between the trimmed V and J ends, which lost 7 bases and 0 bases, there was a span of 15 bases. There are 14 residues in the CDR3. Germline lookup yields CDR1 SQVTM and CDR2 ANQGSEA. The CDR3 coding sequence is TGCAGCGCCGAGGACCCAGGGGTGAACACTGAAGCTTTCTTT. Translated, it gives CSAEDPGVNTEAFF.

V is TRBV10-3 and J is TRBJ1-4; D is ambiguous. Trimming left V 2 bases short and J 7 bases short, with 5 bases between. The CDR3 is 12 residues long. Germline assignment: CDR1 ENHRY and CDR2 SYGVKD. The CDR3 DNA reads TGTGCCATCAGTGAGGGACTTGAAAAACTGTTTTTT. Residues: CAISEGLEKLFF.

This clonotype was detected only a few times. This rearrangement joins TRBV5-1 to TRBJ2-1, with TRBD2 matching over 12 bases. Germline V gene lookup returns CDR1 SGHRS and CDR2 YFSETQ. V lost 5 bases, J lost 8 bases, and 5 bases stayed unmatched. The CDR3 extends over 14 amino acids. Here the CDR3 DNA reads TGCGCCAGCAGGGCTAGCGGGGGGGCCTATGAGCAGTTCTTC. Its translation: CASRASGGAYEQFF.